The entry that follows covers one T cell receptor (beta chain) sequence. The antigen is undetermined. The sample originates from a study of OX40 agonist ivuxolimab in advanced cancers. Findings and limits, study-wide: Certain nonresponders likewise exhibited a low normalized T-cell clonal expansion. In general, CD8+ T cells held more expanded clones than CD4+ did, on average.

Produced via immunoSEQ multiplex PCR; TCRdb's table is partial and in-frame only. The data hold tens of thousands of clones, with about 90% observed a single time. The germline CDR1 and CDR2 sequences are SGHDT and YYEEEE. This CDR3 is built from 16 residues. The V segment lost 4 bases and the J segment 2 bases; nucleotides outside the gene matches: 7. The rearrangement links TRBV5-6 to TRBJ2-7; TRBD1 matches at 12 bases. This clonotype originated in an adult with an advanced solid tumor such as melanoma, head and neck, liver or kidney cancer. The specimen was CD4+ or CD8+ T cells sorted from blood, collected in a trial of the OX40 agonist ivuxolimab. The CDR3: CASSPLGQGAAYEQYF. CDR3 in DNA: TGTGCCAGCAGCCCCCTGGGACAGGGGGCCGCCTACGAGCAGTACTTC.